This TCR beta chain was found in a study of T cells after yellow fever vaccination. This clonotype occurred a few times. The CDR3 is made up of 11 amino acids. Germline V gene sequence: CDR1 GTSNPN, CDR2 SVGIG (reference sequence). V lost 5 bases to trimming and J lost 3 bases, with 7 bases between them. TCRdb reanalysed the 5' RACE reads using MiXCR and keeps one entry per CDR3 protein. The table records about 340,000 distinct CDR3 sequences, around an eighth of them present only once. The sample here was CD4+ T cells sorted from PBMCs, taken 15 days after the yellow fever booster vaccination. The clonotype originates from a man aged 18 to 30 who received the YFV17D yellow fever vaccine. The chain employs TRBV30 and TRBJ1-2; the D gene is possibly TRBD1 (5 bases). The CDR3 DNA follows: TGTGCCTGGGACAGTTACTATGGCTACACCTTC. It translates to CAWDSYYGYTF.